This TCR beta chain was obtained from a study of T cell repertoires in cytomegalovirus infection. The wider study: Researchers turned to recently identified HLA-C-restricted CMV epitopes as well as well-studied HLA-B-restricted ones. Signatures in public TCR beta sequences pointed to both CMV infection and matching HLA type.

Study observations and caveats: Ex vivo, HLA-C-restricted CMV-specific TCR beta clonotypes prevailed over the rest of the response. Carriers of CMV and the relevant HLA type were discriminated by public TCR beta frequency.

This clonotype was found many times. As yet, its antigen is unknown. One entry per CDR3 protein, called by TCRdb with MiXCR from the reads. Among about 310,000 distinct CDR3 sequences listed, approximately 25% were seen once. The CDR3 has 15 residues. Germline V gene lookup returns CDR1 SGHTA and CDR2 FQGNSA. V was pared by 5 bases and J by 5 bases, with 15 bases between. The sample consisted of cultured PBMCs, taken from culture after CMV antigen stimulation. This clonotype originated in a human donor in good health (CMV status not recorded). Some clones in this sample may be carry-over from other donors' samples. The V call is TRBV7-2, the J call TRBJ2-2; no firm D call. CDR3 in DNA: TGTGCCAGCAGCCAAGAAGTGGGTCGGACCGGGGAGCTGTTTTTT. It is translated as CASSQEVGRTGELFF.